A selection of T cell receptor beta chains follows, all from one sample in a study of OX40 agonist ivuxolimab in advanced cancers. Some clones are missing from TCRdb's copy, which holds only in-frame ones; the method was immunoSEQ multiplex PCR. The data show about 20,000 clones, roughly 85% seen once. Sequences were derived from CD4+ or CD8+ T cells sorted from blood, sampled in a trial of the OX40 agonist ivuxolimab. All receptors come from an adult with an advanced solid tumor such as melanoma, head and neck, liver or kidney cancer. Each CDR3 is given with its conserved first and last residue. A D gene is named only where the DNA matches it firmly. Not all rows give a size; the values are once, few, many and, for expanded clones, a class.

J,D,size,V,CDR3,DNA
TRBJ1-3,.,few,TRBV13,CASSLSWGGNTIYF,TGTGCCAGCAGCCTAAGTTGGGGCGGAAACACCATATATTTT
TRBJ2-1,TRBD2,.,TRBV9,CASSLGTSGIGEQFF,TGTGCCAGCAGCCTCGGGACTAGCGGGATTGGTGAGCAGTTCTTC
TRBJ2-3,TRBD2,few,TRBV10-2,CASRGGLAGYTDTQYF,TGCGCCAGCAGAGGGGGACTAGCGGGTTACACAGATACGCAGTATTTT
TRBJ1-4,.,.,TRBV6-6,CASSYFLATNEKLFF,TGTGCCAGCAGTTACTTCCTTGCAACTAATGAAAAACTGTTTTTT
TRBJ2-3,.,.,TRBV7-6,CASSLGGNPTDTQYF,TGTGCCAGCAGCTTAGGGGGGAATCCCACAGATACGCAGTATTTT
TRBJ1-1,.,.,TRBV6-5,CASSYGGANTEAFF,TGTGCCAGCAGTTACGGGGGCGCGAACACTGAAGCTTTCTTT
TRBJ1-2,.,.,TRBV4-1,CASSQEAGANYGYTF,TGCGCCAGCAGCCAAGAAGCGGGGGCCAACTATGGCTACACCTTC
TRBJ2-6,.,.,TRBV7-2,CASSLAAGAGANVLTF,TGTGCCAGCAGCTTAGCCGCAGGGGCTGGGGCCAACGTCCTGACTTTC
TRBJ2-3,TRBD2,few,TRBV7-2,CASSRTRVLAGGPDTQYF,TGTGCCAGCAGCCGAACCCGGGTTTTAGCGGGAGGGCCAGATACGCAGTATTTT
TRBJ1-3,.,few,TRBV7-9,CASSDGTTGNTIYF,TGTGCCAGCAGCGATGGGACAACTGGAAACACCATATATTTT
TRBJ1-4,.,.,TRBV4-2,CASSQGREKLFF,TGTGCCAGCAGCCAGGGCCGAGAAAAACTGTTTTTT
TRBJ1-5,.,.,TRBV6-6,CASSSHTGFSNQPQHF,TGTGCCAGCAGTTCGCACACAGGATTTAGCAATCAGCCCCAGCATTTT
TRBJ2-2,.,.,TRBV19,CASQAVGIHTGELFF,TGTGCCAGTCAGGCGGTGGGTATCCACACCGGGGAGCTGTTTTTT
TRBJ1-3,.,.,TRBV28,CASSSNRRLSGNTIYF,TGTGCCAGCAGTTCCAACCGCCGCTTGTCTGGAAACACCATATATTTT
TRBJ2-7,TRBD1,.,TRBV5-5,CASNIGAGQALSSYEQYF,TGTGCCAGCAACATTGGGGCGGGACAGGCCTTATCCTCCTACGAGCAGTACTTC
TRBJ2-3,TRBD2,medium-sized,TRBV5-1,CASGHSGGGYTDTQYF,TGCGCCAGCGGCCACTCCGGGGGAGGGTACACAGATACGCAGTATTTT
TRBJ2-5,TRBD2,.,TRBV5-6,CASSFRTSGRETQYF,TGTGCCAGCAGCTTCCGGACTAGCGGGAGGGAGACCCAGTACTTC
TRBJ2-7,.,.,TRBV7-3,CASSQNQGGSYEQYF,TGTGCCAGCAGTCAGAATCAGGGGGGCTCCTACGAGCAGTACTTC
TRBJ2-7,.,once,TRBV19,CASNTGTGPYEQYF,TGTGCCAGTAACACCGGGACGGGTCCCTACGAGCAGTACTTC
TRBJ1-3,.,.,TRBV6-6,CASSRGSSGNTIYF,TGTGCCAGCAGTCGGGGTAGCTCTGGAAACACCATATATTTT
TRBJ1-4,.,.,TRBV6-1,CASSEGSIDGEKLFF,TGTGCCAGCAGTGAAGGGTCTATAGACGGTGAAAAACTGTTTTTT
TRBJ2-7,TRBD1,.,TRBV6-5,CASTRTGAYEQYF,TGTGCCAGCACCCGGACAGGGGCCTACGAGCAGTACTTC
TRBJ2-1,TRBD2,.,TRBV30,CAWSAGLAGGSNEQFF,TGTGCCTGGAGTGCGGGACTAGCGGGAGGCTCGAATGAGCAGTTCTTC
TRBJ2-2,.,.,TRBV7-8,CASSLAGRTKVVGELFF,TGTGCCAGCAGCTTAGCGGGACGGACAAAGGTCGTCGGGGAGCTGTTTTTT
TRBJ2-7,.,.,TRBV5-8,CASSLKSYEQYF,TGTGCCAGCAGCTTAAAATCGTACGAGCAGTACTTC
TRBJ2-7,TRBD2,.,TRBV10-3,CAIRKTSGNYEQYF,TGTGCCATCAGGAAGACTAGCGGTAATTACGAGCAGTACTTC
TRBJ1-1,TRBD1,.,TRBV18,CASSPDRGKNTEAFF,TGTGCCAGCTCACCAGACAGGGGGAAGAACACTGAAGCTTTCTTT
TRBJ1-2,.,.,TRBV6-5,CASSNAGINYGYTF,TGTGCCAGCTCCAACGCCGGGATTAACTATGGCTACACCTTC
TRBJ1-5,TRBD1,.,TRBV25-1,CASSGGAGGLEPQHF,TGTGCCAGCAGCGGAGGCGCAGGGGGTCTGGAGCCCCAGCATTTT
TRBJ1-2,TRBD1,.,TRBV4-1,CASSQTQGENYGYTF,TGCGCCAGCAGCCAAACCCAGGGGGAAAACTATGGCTACACCTTC
TRBJ1-1,TRBD1,few,TRBV11-2,CASSLGGGSEAFF,TGTGCCAGCAGCTTAGGAGGGGGCTCGGAAGCTTTCTTT
TRBJ1-2,.,.,TRBV4-3,CASSPPGGRNYGYTF,TGCGCCAGCAGCCCCCCGGGGGGCCGAAACTATGGCTACACCTTC
TRBJ2-7,.,.,TRBV6-6,CASSYSVSSYEQYF,TGTGCCAGCAGTTACTCGGTGAGCTCCTACGAGCAGTACTTC
TRBJ1-1,.,.,TRBV6-5,CASNQGSEAFF,TGTGCCAGCAATCAGGGTTCTGAAGCTTTCTTT
TRBJ1-1,TRBD1,.,TRBV6-5,CASSWVTGGGTEAFF,TGTGCCAGCAGTTGGGTTACAGGGGGAGGGACTGAAGCTTTCTTT
TRBJ1-6,TRBD1,.,TRBV9,CASSVTGTENSPLHF,TGTGCCAGCAGCGTAACCGGGACAGAAAATTCACCCCTCCACTTT